A single sample is the source of the 11 T cell receptor beta chains below, sequenced in a study of blood T cell repertoires in COVID-19. Profiling relied on immunoSEQ multiplex PCR, and the TCRdb table lists in-frame clones only, not all of them. The sample holds a few hundred thousand clones, approximately 78% seen once. Sequenced sample: peripheral blood. The origin of the receptors is a woman in her sixties or seventies with COVID-19, enrolled during active disease.

This clone has more than one count but fewer than ten. The rearrangement uses TRBV6-5 and TRBJ1-3; D gene ambiguous. This CDR3 contains 16 residues. V lost 0 bases and J 0 bases, leaving 9 bases between the germline ends. CDR1 MNHEY and CDR2 SVGAGI come from the germline V gene. DNA for the CDR3: TGTGCCAGCAGTTACTCTCCCCGTAACTCTGGAAACACCATATATTTT. This translates into CASSYSPRNSGNTIYF.

The chain is built from TRBV7-2 and TRBJ2-5; D is perhaps TRBD2 (5 bases). This CDR3 is built from 14 residues. Deletions cut 4 bases from V and 7 bases from J, with 16 bases between. Germline-derived CDR1 and CDR2 are SGHTA and FQGNSA. CDR3 sequence (DNA): TGTGCCAGCAGCTCGCTGGTGGGAGCAGGGACCCAGTACTTC. Its protein product is CASSSLVGAGTQYF. Variable domain in full (rest from reference TRBV7-2 and TRBJ2-5): GAGVSQSPSNKVTEKGKDVELRCDPISGHTALYWYRQSLGQGLEFLIYFQGNSAPDKSGLPSDRFSAERTGGSVSTLTIQRTQQEDSAVYLCASSSLVGAGTQYFGPGTRLLVL.

V usage is TRBV3-1 (or the pseudogene TRBV3-2) and J usage is TRBJ2-1, with 9 bases lining up with TRBD2. J was trimmed by 10 bases and V by 1 base; bases with no gene match: 11. The germline V gene has CDR1 LGHDT and CDR2 YNNKEL (reference sequence). This CDR3 has 16 residues. The CDR3 nucleotides are TGTGCCAGCAGCCAAGCTCCGGGACTAGCTGGCGCCGAGCAGTTCTTC. It translates to CASSQAPGLAGAEQFF.

Many counts were recorded for this clone. The rearrangement joins TRBV5-7 to TRBJ2-2; no definite D call. TRBV5-7 is annotated as an ORF whose role is uncertain. V was trimmed by 1 base and J by 4 bases, leaving 11 bases between them. The CDR3 contains 15 residues. Here the CDR3 reads CASSLLAASTGELFF. The CDR3 DNA is TGTGCCAGCAGCTTGCTGGCAGCGAGCACCGGGGAGCTGTTTTTT.

The V call is TRBV7-9, the J call TRBJ1-2, with TRBD1 matching over 8 bases. CDR1 is SEHNR and CDR2 is FQNEAQ in the germline V gene (reference sequence). Trimming cost V 5 bases and J 4 bases; bases outside gene matches: 9. The length of the CDR3 is 15 residues. CDR3 residues: CASSPPGTGVYGYTF. The CDR3 DNA is TGTGCCAGCAGCCCCCCCGGGACAGGCGTCTATGGCTACACCTTC.

CDR3 nucleotide sequence: TGTGCCAGCAGCTTATCACTAGGTAGTCTTGGGGTCTATGGCTACACCTTC. Translation: CASSLSLGSLGVYGYTF. This rearrangement joins TRBV7-2 to TRBJ1-2, with unresolved D. The V and J ends lost 2 bases and 4 bases respectively, with 20 bases between them. Germline CDR1 SGHTA, CDR2 FQGNSA. The CDR3 totals 17 residues.

The V gene is TRBV20-1, the J gene TRBJ2-1, with a weak D call TRBD2 (6 bases). Trimming removed 3 bases from V and 3 bases from J, with 12 bases in between. The CDR3 consists of 14 residues. CDR1 DFQATT and CDR2 SNEGSKA come from the germline V gene (reference sequence). The CDR3 region is CSASWPGDYNEQFF. The CDR3 DNA reads as TGCAGTGCTAGTTGGCCGGGAGACTACAATGAGCAGTTCTTC.

This clone was counted once. The V call is TRBV7-2, the J call TRBJ1-5; no definite D call. Germline lookup yields CDR1 SGHTA and CDR2 FQGNSA. The V gene lost 1 base and the J gene lost 5 bases, with 6 bases spanning the gap. This CDR3 has 13 amino acids. This chain's CDR3 is CASSLEEHQPQHF. CDR3 nucleotides: TGTGCCAGCAGCTTAGAGGAGCATCAGCCCCAGCATTTT.

This chain joins TRBV9 and TRBJ1-2; D remains unclear. CDR1 and CDR2 from the germline V gene are SGDLS and YYNGEE. The V end lost 0 bases, the J end lost 0 bases, and 12 bases lay between the germline ends. The CDR3 contains 16 residues. CDR3 loop: CASSVARERTNYGYTF. The CDR3 DNA sequence: TGTGCCAGCAGCGTAGCTAGGGAGAGAACTAACTATGGCTACACCTTC.

This chain links TRBV7-2 with TRBJ2-7, with 12 bases identical to TRBD2. Trimming took 4 bases from V and 7 from J; bases not matched to a gene: 14. Germline CDR1 reads SGHTA; CDR2 reads FQGNSA. This CDR3 is 17 amino acids long. This CDR3 is CASSSPKGGLAGREQYF. The CDR3 DNA is TGTGCCAGCAGCTCCCCTAAGGGGGGACTAGCGGGCAGGGAGCAGTACTTC. Full variable domain (remainder filled in from reference TRBV7-2 and TRBJ2-7): GAGVSQSPSNKVTEKGKDVELRCDPISGHTALYWYRQSLGQGLEFLIYFQGNSAPDKSGLPSDRFSAERTGGSVSTLTIQRTQQEDSAVYLCASSSPKGGLAGREQYFGPGTRLTVT.

The V and J genes are TRBV25-1 and TRBJ2-3; D not resolved. This CDR3 contains 15 residues. V was shortened by 2 bases and J by 0 bases, with 9 bases between the two germline ends. Germline V gene data show CDR1 as MGHDK and CDR2 as SYGVNS. The CDR3 DNA follows: TGTGCCAGCAGTGAACGCAGTGCTAGCACAGATACGCAGTATTTT. Encoded protein: CASSERSASTDTQYF.